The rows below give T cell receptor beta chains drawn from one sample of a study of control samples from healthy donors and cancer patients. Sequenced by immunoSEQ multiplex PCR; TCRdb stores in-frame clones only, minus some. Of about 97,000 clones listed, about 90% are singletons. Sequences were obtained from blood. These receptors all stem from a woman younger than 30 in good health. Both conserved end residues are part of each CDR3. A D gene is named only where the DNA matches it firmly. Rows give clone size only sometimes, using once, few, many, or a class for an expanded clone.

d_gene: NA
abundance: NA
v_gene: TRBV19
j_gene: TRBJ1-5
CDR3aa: CASSPNAVNQPQHF
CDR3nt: TGTGCCAGTAGTCCGAACGCGGTCAATCAGCCCCAGCATTTT

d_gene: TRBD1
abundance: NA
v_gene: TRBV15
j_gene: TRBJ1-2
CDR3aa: CATRGRDRDGYTF
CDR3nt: TGTGCCACCAGAGGTCGGGACAGGGACGGCTACACCTTC

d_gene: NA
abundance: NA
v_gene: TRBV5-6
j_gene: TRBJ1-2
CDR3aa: CASSFEPDRSDYGYTF
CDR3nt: TGTGCCAGCAGCTTCGAACCGGACAGATCCGACTATGGCTACACCTTC

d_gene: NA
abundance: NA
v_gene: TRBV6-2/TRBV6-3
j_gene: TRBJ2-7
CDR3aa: CASSGRRGPGEQYF
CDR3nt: TGTGCCAGCAGTGGGCGACGAGGTCCGGGGGAGCAGTACTTC

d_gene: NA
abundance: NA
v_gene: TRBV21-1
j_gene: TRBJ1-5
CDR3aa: CASSDRRNQPQHF
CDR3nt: TGTGCCAGCAGTGACCGACGCAATCAGCCCCAGCATTTT

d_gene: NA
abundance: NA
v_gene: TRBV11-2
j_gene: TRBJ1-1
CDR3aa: CASTDEANTEAFF
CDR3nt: TGTGCCAGCACCGATGAGGCAAACACTGAAGCTTTCTTT

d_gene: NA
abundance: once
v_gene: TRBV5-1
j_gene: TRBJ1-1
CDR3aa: CASSLVGGQNTEAFF
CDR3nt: TGCGCCAGCAGCTTGGTAGGCGGGCAGAACACTGAAGCTTTCTTT

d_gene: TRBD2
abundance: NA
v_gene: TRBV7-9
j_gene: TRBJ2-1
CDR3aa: CASLSGLAGVEQFF
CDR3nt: TGTGCCAGCCTCTCCGGGCTAGCGGGGGTTGAGCAGTTCTTC

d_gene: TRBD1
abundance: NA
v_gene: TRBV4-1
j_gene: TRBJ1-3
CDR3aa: CASSHIQGGSGNTIYF
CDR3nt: TGCGCCAGCAGCCATATACAGGGGGGGTCTGGAAACACCATATATTTT

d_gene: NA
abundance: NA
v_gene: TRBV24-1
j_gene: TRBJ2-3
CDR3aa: CATGAWGTDTQYF
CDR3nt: TGTGCCACCGGGGCGTGGGGCACAGATACGCAGTATTTT

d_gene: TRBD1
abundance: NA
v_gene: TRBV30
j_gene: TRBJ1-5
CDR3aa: CAWSVSGGRVWNQPQHF
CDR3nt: TGTGCCTGGAGTGTATCAGGGGGTAGGGTTTGGAATCAGCCCCAGCATTTT

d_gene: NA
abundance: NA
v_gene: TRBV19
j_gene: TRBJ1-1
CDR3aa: CASSIWQGTEAFF
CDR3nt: TGTGCCAGTAGTATATGGCAGGGGACTGAAGCTTTCTTT

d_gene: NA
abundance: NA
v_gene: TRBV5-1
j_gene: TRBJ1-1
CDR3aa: CASSRWGNTEAFF
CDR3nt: TGCGCCAGCAGTAGGTGGGGGAACACTGAAGCTTTCTTT

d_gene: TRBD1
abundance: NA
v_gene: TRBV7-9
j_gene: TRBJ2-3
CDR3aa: CASSFLTGGRDTQYF
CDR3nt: TGTGCCAGCAGCTTCCTCACAGGGGGCAGAGATACGCAGTATTTT

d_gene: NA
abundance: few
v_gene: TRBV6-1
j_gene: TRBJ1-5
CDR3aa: CASSEWGGGDQPQHF
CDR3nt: TGTGCCAGCAGTGAATGGGGCGGAGGGGATCAGCCCCAGCATTTT

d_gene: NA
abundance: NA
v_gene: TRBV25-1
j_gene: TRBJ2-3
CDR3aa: CASSGQSDADTQYF
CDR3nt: TGTGCCAGCAGTGGCCAGTCAGACGCAGATACGCAGTATTTT

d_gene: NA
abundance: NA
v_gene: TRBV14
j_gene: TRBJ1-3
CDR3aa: CASSPWVHGNTIYF
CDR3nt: TGTGCCAGCAGCCCGTGGGTCCATGGAAACACCATATATTTT

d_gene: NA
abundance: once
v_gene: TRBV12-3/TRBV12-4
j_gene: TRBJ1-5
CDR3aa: CASSFGRSQPQHF
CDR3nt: TGTGCCAGCAGTTTTGGCAGGTCGCAGCCCCAGCATTTT

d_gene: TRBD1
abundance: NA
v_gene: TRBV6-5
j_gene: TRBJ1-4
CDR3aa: CASRPDRGEGKLFF
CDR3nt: TGTGCCAGCAGGCCAGACAGGGGAGAGGGAAAACTGTTTTTT

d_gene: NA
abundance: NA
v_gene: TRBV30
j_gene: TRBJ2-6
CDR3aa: CASLLTRGSGANVLTF
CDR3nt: TGTGCCTCATTGCTAACCAGAGGGTCTGGGGCCAACGTCCTGACTTTC

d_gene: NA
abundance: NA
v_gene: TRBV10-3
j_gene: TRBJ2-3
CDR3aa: CAISESWTRTDTQYF
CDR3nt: TGTGCCATCAGTGAGTCGTGGACCCGCACAGATACGCAGTATTTT

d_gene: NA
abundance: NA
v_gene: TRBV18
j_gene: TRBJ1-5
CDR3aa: CASSLDSYQPQHF
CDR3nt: TGTGCCAGCTCACTGGACAGCTATCAGCCCCAGCATTTT

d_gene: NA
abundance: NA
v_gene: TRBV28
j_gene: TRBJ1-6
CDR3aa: CASTESTGLSPLHF
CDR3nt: TGTGCCAGCACCGAGTCAACGGGACTTTCACCCCTCCACTTT

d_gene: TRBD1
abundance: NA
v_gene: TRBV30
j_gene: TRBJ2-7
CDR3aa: CAWRGDRGYEQYF
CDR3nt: TGTGCCTGGAGGGGGGACAGGGGCTACGAGCAGTACTTC

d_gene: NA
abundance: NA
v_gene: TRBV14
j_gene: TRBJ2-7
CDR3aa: CASSQSSGRPQQYF
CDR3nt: TGTGCCAGCAGCCAATCGTCTGGACGGCCGCAGCAGTACTTC

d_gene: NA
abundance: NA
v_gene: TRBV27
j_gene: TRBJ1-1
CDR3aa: CASSFLSALPTEAFF
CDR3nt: TGTGCCAGCAGTTTTTTGAGCGCCTTACCCACTGAAGCTTTCTTT

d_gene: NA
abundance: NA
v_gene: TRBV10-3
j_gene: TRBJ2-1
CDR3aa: CAISGDSLVQFF
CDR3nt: TGTGCCATCAGTGGGGACTCCCTTGTTCAGTTCTTC

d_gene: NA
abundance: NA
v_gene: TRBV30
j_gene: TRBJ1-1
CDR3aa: CAWSVLFGNRVTEAFF
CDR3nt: TGTGCCTGGAGTGTACTCTTCGGGAACAGGGTGACTGAAGCTTTCTTT

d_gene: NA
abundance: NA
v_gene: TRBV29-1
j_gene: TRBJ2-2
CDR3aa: CSESDGAGELFF
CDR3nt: TGCAGCGAGTCTGACGGCGCCGGGGAGCTGTTTTTT

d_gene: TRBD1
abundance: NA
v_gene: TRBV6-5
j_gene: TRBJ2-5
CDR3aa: CASSYPTGYQETQYF
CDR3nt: TGTGCCAGCAGTTACCCGACAGGGTACCAAGAGACCCAGTACTTC

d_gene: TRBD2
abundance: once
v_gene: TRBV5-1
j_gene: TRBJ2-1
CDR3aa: CASSLTSGLFNEQFF
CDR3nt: TGCGCCAGCAGCTTGACTAGCGGTTTGTTCAATGAGCAGTTCTTC

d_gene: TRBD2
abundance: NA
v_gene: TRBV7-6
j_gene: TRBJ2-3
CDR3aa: CASSSGTSGFTDTQYF
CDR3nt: TGTGCCAGCAGCTCAGGGACTAGCGGGTTCACAGATACGCAGTATTTT

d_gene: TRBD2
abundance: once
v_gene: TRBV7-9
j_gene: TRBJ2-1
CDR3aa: CASSSSSAGVANEQFF
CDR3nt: TGTGCCAGCAGCTCCTCATCGGCGGGAGTGGCGAATGAGCAGTTCTTC

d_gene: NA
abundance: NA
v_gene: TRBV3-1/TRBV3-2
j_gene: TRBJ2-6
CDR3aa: CASSQRGSGANVLTF
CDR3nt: TGTGCCAGCAGCCAAAGAGGCTCTGGGGCCAACGTCCTGACTTTC

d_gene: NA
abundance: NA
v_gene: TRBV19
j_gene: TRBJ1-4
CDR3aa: CASSSRGWTNEKLFF
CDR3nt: TGTGCCAGTAGTTCCCGGGGATGGACTAATGAAAAACTGTTTTTT

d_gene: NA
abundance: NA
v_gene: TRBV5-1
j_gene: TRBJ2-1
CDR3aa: CASSLARGYNEQFF
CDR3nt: TGCGCCAGCAGCTTGGCCCGAGGATACAATGAGCAGTTCTTC

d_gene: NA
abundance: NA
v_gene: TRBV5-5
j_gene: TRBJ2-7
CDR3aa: CASSPGTGTYEQYF
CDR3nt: TGTGCCAGCAGCCCCGGGACGGGTACCTACGAGCAGTACTTC

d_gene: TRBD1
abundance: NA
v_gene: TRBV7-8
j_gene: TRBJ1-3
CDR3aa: CASSPRDSGYTIYF
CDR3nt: TGTGCCAGCAGCCCAAGGGACAGTGGATACACCATATATTTT

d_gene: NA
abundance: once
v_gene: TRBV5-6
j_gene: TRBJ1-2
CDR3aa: CASSLVAGRHYGYTF
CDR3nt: TGTGCCAGCAGCTTGGTTGCAGGTCGACACTATGGCTACACCTTC

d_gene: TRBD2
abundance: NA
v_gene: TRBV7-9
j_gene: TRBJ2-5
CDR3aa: CASSLTSGGYGSETQYF
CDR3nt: TGTGCCAGCAGCTTGACTAGCGGGGGGTACGGTTCTGAGACCCAGTACTTC

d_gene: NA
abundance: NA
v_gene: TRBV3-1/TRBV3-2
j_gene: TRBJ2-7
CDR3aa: CASSHEGPLYEQYF
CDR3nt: TGTGCCAGCAGCCATGAGGGGCCCCTCTACGAGCAGTACTTC

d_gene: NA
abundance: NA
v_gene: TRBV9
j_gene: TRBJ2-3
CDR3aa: CASSVAGYGTDTQYF
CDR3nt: TGTGCCAGCAGCGTAGCGGGATACGGCACAGATACGCAGTATTTT

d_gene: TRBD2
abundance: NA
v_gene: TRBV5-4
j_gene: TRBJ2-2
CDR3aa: CASSLTSGRAPGELFF
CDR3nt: TGTGCCAGCAGCTTGACTAGCGGGAGGGCCCCCGGGGAGCTGTTTTTT

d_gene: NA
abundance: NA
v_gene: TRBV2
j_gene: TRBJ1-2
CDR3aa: CASRGLWGEDGYTF
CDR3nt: TGTGCCAGCAGGGGCCTGTGGGGGGAGGATGGCTACACCTTC

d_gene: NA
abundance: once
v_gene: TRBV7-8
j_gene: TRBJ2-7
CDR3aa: CASSASGGNEQYF
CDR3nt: TGTGCCAGCAGCGCCTCCGGGGGAAACGAGCAGTACTTC

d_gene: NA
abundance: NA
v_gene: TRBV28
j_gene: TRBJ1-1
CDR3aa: CASRLGLLVNTEAFF
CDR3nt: TGTGCCAGCAGATTAGGCTTATTGGTGAACACTGAAGCTTTCTTT

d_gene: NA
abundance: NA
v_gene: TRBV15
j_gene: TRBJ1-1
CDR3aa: CATSRDFGGEAFF
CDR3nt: TGTGCCACCAGCAGAGATTTTGGAGGTGAAGCTTTCTTT

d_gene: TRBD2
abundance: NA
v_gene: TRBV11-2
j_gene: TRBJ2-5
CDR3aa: CASSFHRAGVGRQETQYF
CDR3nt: TGTGCCAGCAGCTTCCACCGAGCGGGAGTTGGGAGGCAAGAGACCCAGTACTTC

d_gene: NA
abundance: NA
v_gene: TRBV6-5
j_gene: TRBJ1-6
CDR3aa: CASSNRAEAPLHF
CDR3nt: TGTGCCAGCTCGAACAGGGCTGAAGCACCCCTCCACTTT

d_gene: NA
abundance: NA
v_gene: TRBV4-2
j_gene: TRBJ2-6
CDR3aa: CASSQDRGAGAGANVLTF
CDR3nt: TGTGCCAGCAGCCAAGATAGGGGCGCCGGTGCTGGGGCCAACGTCCTGACTTTC